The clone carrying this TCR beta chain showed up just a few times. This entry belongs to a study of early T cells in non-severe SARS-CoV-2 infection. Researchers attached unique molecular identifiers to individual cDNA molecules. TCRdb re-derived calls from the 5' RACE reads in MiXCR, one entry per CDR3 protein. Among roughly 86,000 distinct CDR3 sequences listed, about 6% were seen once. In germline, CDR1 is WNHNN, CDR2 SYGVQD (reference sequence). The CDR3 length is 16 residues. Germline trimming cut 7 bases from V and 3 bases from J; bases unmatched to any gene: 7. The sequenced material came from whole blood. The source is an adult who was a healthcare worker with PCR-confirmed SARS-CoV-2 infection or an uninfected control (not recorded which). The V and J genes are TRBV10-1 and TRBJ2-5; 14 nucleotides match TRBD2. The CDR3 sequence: CASTTTSGGAKETQYF. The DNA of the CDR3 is TGCGCCAGCACCACGACTAGCGGGGGGGCCAAAGAGACCCAGTACTTC.